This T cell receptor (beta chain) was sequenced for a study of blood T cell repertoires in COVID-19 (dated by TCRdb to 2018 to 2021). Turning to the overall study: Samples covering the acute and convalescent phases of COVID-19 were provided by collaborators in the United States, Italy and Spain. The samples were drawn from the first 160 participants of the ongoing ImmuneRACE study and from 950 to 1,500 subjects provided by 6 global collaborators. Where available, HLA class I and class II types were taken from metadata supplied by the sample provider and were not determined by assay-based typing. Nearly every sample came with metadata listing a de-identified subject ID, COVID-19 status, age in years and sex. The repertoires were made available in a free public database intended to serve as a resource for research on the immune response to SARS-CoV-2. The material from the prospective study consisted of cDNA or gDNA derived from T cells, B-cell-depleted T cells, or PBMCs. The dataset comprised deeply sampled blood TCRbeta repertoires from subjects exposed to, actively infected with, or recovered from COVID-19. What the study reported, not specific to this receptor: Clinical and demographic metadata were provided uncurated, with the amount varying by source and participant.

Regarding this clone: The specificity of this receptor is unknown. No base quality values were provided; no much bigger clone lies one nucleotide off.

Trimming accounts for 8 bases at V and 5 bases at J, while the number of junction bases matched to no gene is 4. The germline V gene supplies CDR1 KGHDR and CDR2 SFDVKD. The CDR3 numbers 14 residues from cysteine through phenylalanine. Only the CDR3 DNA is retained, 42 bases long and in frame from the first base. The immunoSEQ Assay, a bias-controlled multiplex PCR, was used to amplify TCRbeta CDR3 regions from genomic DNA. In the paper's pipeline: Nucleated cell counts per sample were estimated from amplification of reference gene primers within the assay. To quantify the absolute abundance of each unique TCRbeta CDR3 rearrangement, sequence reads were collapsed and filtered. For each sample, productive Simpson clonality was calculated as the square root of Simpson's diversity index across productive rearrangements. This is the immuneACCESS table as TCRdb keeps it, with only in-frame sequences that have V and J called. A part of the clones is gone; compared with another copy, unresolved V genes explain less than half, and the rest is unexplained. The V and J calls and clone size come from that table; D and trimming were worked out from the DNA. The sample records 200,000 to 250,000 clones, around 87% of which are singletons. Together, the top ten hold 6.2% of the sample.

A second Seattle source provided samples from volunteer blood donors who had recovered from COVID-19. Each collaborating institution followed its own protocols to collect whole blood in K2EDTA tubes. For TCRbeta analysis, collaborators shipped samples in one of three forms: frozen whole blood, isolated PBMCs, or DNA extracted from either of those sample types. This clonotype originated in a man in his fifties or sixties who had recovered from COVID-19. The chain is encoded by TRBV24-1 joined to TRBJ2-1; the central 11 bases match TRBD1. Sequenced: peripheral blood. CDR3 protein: CATKGQGVDNEQFF. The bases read TGTGCCACCAAGGGACAGGGGGTCGACAATGAGCAGTTCTTC.